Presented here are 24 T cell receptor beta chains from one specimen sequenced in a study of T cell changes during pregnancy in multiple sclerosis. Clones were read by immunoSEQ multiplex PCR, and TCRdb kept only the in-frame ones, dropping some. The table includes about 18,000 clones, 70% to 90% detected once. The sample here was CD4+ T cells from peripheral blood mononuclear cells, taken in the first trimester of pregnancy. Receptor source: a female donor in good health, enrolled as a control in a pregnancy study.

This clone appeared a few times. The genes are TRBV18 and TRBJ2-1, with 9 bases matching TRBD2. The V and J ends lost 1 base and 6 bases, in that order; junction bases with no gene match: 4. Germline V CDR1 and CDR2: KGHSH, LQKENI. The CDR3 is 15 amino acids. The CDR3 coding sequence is TGTGCCAGCTCACCACTAGCGGGAGACCTCAATGAGCAGTTCTTC. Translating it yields CASSPLAGDLNEQFF. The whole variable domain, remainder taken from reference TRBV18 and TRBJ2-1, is NAGVMQNPRHLVRRRGQEARLRCSPMKGHSHVYWYRQLPEEGLKFMVYLQKENIIDESGMPKERFSAEFPKEGPSILRIQQVVRGDSAAYFCASSPLAGDLNEQFFGPGTRLTVL.

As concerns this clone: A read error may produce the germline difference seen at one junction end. The CDR3 loop reads CSVEEGTSGVDGELFF. In DNA, the CDR3 is TGCAGCGTGGAAGAGGGGACTAGCGGGGTGGACGGGGAGCTGTTTTTT. V is TRBV29-1 and J is TRBJ2-2; 13 nucleotides agree with TRBD2. The CDR3 sequence is 16 residues long. Germline CDR1 SQVTM, CDR2 ANQGSEA.

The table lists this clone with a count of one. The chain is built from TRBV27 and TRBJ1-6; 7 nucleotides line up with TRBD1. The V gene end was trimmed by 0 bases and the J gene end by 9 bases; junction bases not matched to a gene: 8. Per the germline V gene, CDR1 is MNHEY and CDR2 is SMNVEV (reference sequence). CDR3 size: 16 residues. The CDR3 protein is CASSLSGQTSGSPLHF. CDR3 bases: TGTGCCAGCAGTTTATCGGGACAGACGAGCGGTTCACCCCTCCACTTT.

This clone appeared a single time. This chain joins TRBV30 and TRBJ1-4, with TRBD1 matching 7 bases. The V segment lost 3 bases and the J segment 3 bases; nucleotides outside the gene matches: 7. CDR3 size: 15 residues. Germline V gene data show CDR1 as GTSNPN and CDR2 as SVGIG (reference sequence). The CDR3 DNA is TGTGCCTGGAGCGTGGGGGACAGCTCTAATGAAAAACTGTTTTTT. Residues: CAWSVGDSSNEKLFF.

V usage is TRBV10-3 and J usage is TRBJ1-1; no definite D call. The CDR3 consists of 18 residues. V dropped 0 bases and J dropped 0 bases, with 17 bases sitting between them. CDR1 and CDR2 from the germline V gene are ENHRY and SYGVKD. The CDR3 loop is CAISESLLERDMNTEAFF. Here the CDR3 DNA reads TGTGCCATCAGTGAGTCGCTTCTGGAGAGGGATATGAACACTGAAGCTTTCTTT.

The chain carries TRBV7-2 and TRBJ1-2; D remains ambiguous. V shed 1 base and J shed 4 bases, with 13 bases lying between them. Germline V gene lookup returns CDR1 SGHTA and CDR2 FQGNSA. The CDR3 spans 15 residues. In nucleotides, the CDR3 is TGTGCCAGCAGCTTAGGGTCCCAGGCCACCTATGGCTACACCTTC. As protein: CASSLGSQATYGYTF.

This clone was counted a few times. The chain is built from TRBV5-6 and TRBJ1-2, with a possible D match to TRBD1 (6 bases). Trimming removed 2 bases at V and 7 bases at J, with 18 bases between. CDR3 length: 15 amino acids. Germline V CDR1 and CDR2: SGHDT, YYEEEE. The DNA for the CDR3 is TGTGCCAGCAGCTTCCAGGGACACCCTGGGAGTGGCTACACCTTC. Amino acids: CASSFQGHPGSGYTF.

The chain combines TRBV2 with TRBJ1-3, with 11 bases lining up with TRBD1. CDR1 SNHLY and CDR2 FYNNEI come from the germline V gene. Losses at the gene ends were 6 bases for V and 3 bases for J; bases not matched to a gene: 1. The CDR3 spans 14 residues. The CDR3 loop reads CASRDRGLGNTIYF. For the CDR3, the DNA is TGTGCCAGCAGGGACAGGGGGCTTGGAAACACCATATATTTT.

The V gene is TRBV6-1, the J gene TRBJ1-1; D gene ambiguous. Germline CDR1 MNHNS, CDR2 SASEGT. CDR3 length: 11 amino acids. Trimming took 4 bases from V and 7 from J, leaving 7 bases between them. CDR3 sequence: CASSGPREAFF. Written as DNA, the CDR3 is TGTGCCAGCAGTGGTCCCCGTGAAGCTTTCTTT.

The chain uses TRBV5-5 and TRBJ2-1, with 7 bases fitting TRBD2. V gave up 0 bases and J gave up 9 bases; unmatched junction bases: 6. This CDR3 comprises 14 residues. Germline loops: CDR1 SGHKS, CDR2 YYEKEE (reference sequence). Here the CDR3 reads CASSLDSSGGEQFF. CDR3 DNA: TGTGCCAGCAGCTTGGATTCTAGCGGAGGTGAGCAGTTCTTC.

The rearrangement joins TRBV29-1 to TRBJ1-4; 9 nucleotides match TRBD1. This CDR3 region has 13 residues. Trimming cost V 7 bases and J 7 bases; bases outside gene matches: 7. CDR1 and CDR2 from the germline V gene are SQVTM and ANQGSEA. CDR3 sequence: CSGIGTGSEKLFF. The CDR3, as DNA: TGCAGCGGTATTGGGACAGGGAGTGAAAAACTGTTTTTT.

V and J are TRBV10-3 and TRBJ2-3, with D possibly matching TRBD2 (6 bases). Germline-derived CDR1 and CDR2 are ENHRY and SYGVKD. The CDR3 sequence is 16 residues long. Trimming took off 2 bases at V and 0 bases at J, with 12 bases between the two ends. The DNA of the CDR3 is TGTGCCATCAGTGAGCTGGGCGGGGCTAGCACAGATACGCAGTATTTT. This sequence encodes CAISELGGASTDTQYF.

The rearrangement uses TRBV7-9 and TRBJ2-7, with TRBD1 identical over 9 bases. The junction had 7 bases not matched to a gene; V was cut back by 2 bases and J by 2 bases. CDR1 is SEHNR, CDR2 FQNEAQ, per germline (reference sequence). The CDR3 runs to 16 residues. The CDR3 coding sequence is TGTGCCAGCAGCTTACCTACGGGACAGGGAGCCTACGAGCAGTACTTC. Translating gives CASSLPTGQGAYEQYF.

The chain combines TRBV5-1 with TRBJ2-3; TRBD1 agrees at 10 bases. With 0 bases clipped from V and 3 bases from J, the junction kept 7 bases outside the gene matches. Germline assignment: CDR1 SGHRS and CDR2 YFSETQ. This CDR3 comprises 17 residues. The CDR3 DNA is TGCGCCAGCAGCTTGGCCCTTCCGGGACAGGGGACAGATACGCAGTATTTT. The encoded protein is CASSLALPGQGTDTQYF.

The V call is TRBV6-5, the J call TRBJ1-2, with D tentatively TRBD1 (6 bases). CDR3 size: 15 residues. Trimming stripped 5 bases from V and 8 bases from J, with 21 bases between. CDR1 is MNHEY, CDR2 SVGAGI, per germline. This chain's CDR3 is CASSLGTPPGWGYTF. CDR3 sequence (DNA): TGTGCCAGCAGTCTCGGGACACCCCCCGGCTGGGGCTACACCTTC.

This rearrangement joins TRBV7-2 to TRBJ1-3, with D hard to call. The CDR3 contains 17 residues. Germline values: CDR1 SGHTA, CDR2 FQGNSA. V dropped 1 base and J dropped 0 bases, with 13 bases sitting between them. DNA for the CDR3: TGTGCCAGCAGCTTAGGGCCGTCGCTCGTCTCTGGAAACACCATATATTTT. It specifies CASSLGPSLVSGNTIYF.

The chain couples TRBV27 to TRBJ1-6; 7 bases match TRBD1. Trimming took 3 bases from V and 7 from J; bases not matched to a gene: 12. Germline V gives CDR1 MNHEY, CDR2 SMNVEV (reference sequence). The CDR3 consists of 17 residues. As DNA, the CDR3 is TGTGCCAGCAGTTTTTTACGGGACAGAACCAAAAATTCACCCCTCCACTTT. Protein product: CASSFLRDRTKNSPLHF.

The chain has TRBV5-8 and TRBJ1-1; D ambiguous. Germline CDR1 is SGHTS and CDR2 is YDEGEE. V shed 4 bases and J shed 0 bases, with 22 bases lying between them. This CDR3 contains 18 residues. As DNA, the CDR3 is TGTGCCAGCAGCGGGAGGCGGACTGCGTGGAAATTGAACACTGAAGCTTTCTTT. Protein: CASSGRRTAWKLNTEAFF. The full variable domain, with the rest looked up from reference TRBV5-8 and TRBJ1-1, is EAGVTQSPTHLIKTRGQQATLRCSPISGHTSVYWYQQALGLGLQFLLWYDEGEERNRGNFPPRFSGRQFPNYSSELNVNALELEDSALYLCASSGRRTAWKLNTEAFFGQGTRLTVV.

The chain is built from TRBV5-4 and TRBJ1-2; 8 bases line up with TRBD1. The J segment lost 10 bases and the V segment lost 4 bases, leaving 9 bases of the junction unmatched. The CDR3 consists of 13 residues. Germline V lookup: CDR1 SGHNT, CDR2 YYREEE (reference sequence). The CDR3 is CASSEGQADDYTF. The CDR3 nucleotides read TGTGCCAGCAGCGAGGGACAGGCGGACGACTACACCTTC.

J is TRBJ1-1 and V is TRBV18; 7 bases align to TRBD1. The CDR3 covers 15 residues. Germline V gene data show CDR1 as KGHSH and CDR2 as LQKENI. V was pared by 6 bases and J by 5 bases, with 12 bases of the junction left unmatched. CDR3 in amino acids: CASSPTGQFKTEAFF. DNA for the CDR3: TGTGCCAGCTCGCCGACAGGGCAGTTTAAGACTGAAGCTTTCTTT.

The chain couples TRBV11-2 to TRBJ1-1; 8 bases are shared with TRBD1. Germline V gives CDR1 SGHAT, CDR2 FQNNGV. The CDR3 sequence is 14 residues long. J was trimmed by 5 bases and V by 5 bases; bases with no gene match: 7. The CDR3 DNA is TGTGCCAGCAGCGGACAGGGCAGTGGGACTGAAGCTTTCTTT. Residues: CASSGQGSGTEAFF.

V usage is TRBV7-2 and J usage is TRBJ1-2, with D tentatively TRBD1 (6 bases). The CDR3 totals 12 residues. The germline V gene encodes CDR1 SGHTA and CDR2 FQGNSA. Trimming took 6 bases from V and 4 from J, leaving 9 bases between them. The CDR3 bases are TGTGCCAGCAGTCTGACAGGCTATGGCTACACCTTC. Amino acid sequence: CASSLTGYGYTF.

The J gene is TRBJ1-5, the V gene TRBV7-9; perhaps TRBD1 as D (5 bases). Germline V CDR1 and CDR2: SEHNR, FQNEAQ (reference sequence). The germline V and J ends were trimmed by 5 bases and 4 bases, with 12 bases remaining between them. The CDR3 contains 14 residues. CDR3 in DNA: TGTGCCAGCAGCCATGACAGCCCTAATCAGCCCCAGCATTTT. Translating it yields CASSHDSPNQPQHF.

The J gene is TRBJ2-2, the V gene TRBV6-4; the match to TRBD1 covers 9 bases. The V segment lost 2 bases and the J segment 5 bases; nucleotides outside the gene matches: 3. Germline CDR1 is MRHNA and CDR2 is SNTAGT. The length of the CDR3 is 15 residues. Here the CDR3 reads CASSDKQGATGELFF. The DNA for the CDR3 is TGTGCCAGCAGTGACAAACAGGGGGCAACCGGGGAGCTGTTTTTT.